The 27 T cell receptor beta chains presented below share a single source sample, sequenced in a study of T cells in Graves' hyperthyroidism and ophthalmopathy (dated by TCRdb to about 2019). Library creation used multiplex PCR. Sequenced on an Illumina HiSeq 2000. Amplification of TCR beta CDR3 regions was carried out from RNA transcripts. The TCR CDR3 was subjected to a first round of RT-PCR using the HTBI primer set and the Qiagen OneStep RT-PCR kit. The raw public reads went through TCRdb reprocessing: fastp at Q25, MiXCR clone calling, in-frame beta chains kept. One record per CDR3 amino acid sequence lists the most common genes and DNA. This sample has under 700,000 distinct CDR3 sequences in its table, and about 45% of those were observed once. The ten top clones hold 8.2% of the sample. Sample: peripheral blood or thyroid tissue (not recorded which). The receptors were sampled from a woman between 18 and 30 years old with Graves' hyperthyroidism. Donor details come from another sample of the same person, matched by shared clones.

The CDR3 region has the DNA TGTGCCAGCAGCTATCGATTATGGGCAGGGGGGGAGACCCAGTACTTC. This sequence encodes CASSYRLWAGGETQYF. This chain joins TRBV3-1 and TRBJ2-5; tentative D call: TRBD1 (7 bases). The CDR3 extends over 16 amino acids. The germline gives CDR1 LGHDT, CDR2 YNNKEL (reference sequence). V shed 5 bases and J shed 5 bases, with 21 bases lying between them.

Ten or more counts support this clonotype. The chain employs TRBV7-9 and TRBJ1-4; D gene uncertain. The CDR3 length is 12 residues. Germline V CDR1 and CDR2: SEHNR, FQNEAQ (reference sequence). The ends were cut back, 5 bases at V and 7 bases at J, with 8 bases in the middle. The CDR3 reads CASSQGSEKLFF. The CDR3 DNA reads as TGTGCCAGCAGCCAAGGCAGTGAAAAACTGTTTTTT.

This CDR3 reads CASSLPGVNYGYTF. DNA for the CDR3: TGTGCCAGCAGCTTACCAGGGGTAAACTATGGCTACACCTTC. V and J are TRBV11-2 and TRBJ1-2, with D possibly being TRBD1 (6 bases). With 2 bases removed from V and 2 bases from J, the gap between germline ends came to 9 bases. In germline, CDR1 is SGHAT, CDR2 FQNNGV. The CDR3 is 14 amino acids.

About this clonotype: Since a much larger clone is just one base distant, this may be a read error. The chain uses TRBV19 and TRBJ1-1, with D tentatively TRBD1 (5 bases). Trimming stripped 0 bases from V and 8 bases from J, with 10 bases between. This CDR3 has 13 residues. Germline assignment: CDR1 LNHDA and CDR2 SQIVND (reference sequence). The CDR3 reads CASSIDIRVEAFF. CDR3 bases: TGTGCCAGTAGTATAGACATCAGGGTCGAAGCTTTCTTT.

This clonotype was observed many times. The chain couples TRBV2 to TRBJ1-5; no definite D call. The germline gives CDR1 SNHLY, CDR2 FYNNEI. This CDR3 region has 13 residues. The ends were cut back, 7 bases at V and 0 bases at J, with 7 bases in the middle. DNA of the CDR3: TGTGCCAGCAAGGCGGATAGCAATCAGCCCCAGCATTTT. Translation gives CASKADSNQPQHF.

In its sample, this clonotype was seen many times. The genes are TRBV2 and TRBJ1-6; the D gene is possibly TRBD1 (5 bases). V was trimmed by 2 bases and J by 9 bases, leaving 14 bases between them. This CDR3 has 15 amino acids. In germline, CDR1 is SNHLY, CDR2 FYNNEI. The CDR3 loop reads CASSEYGAASSPLHF. The CDR3, as DNA: TGTGCCAGCAGTGAATACGGGGCGGCGAGTTCACCCCTCCACTTT.

CDR3 bases: TGCAGCCGAACAGGGGAAACTGAAGCTTTCTTT. This sequence encodes CSRTGETEAFF. The genes are TRBV29-1 and TRBJ1-1, with 7 nucleotides matching TRBD1. The CDR3 has 11 amino acids. In germline, CDR1 is SQVTM, CDR2 ANQGSEA. Germline trimming cut 8 bases from V and 5 bases from J; bases unmatched to any gene: 5.

This rearrangement joins TRBV20-1 to TRBJ1-2; 10 nucleotides match TRBD1. This CDR3 comprises 13 residues. With 4 bases clipped from V and 10 bases from J, the junction kept 9 bases outside the gene matches. The germline V gene has CDR1 DFQATT and CDR2 SNEGSKA (reference sequence). The CDR3 nucleotides are TGCAGTGCTACCCCGGACAGGGGGAAGTTCTACACCTTC. As protein: CSATPDRGKFYTF.

This clonotype has ten or more counts. The rearrangement joins TRBV25-1 to TRBJ2-7, with D maybe TRBD2 (6 bases). Germline V lookup: CDR1 MGHDK, CDR2 SYGVNS. The CDR3 covers 11 residues. Trimming removed 8 bases from V and 6 bases from J, with 11 bases in between. The CDR3 bases are TGTGCCAGCGGTGGGGGGTTCGAGCAGTACTTC. This gives the protein CASGGGFEQYF.

The gene calls are TRBV6-6 and TRBJ1-5; no clear D. The CDR3 has 16 residues. Per the germline V gene, CDR1 is MNHNY and CDR2 is SVGAGI (reference sequence). Trimming took 0 bases from V and 5 from J, leaving 14 bases between them. In DNA form, the CDR3 reads TGTGCCAGCAGTTACTCGATGGAAATAGTTGATCAGCCCCAGCATTTT. Its protein product is CASSYSMEIVDQPQHF.

About this clonotype itself: A much larger clone differs from this one at a single base, so this may be a read error. This chain links TRBV10-3 with TRBJ1-1; weak D call: TRBD1 (6 bases). The CDR3 has 15 amino acids. Germline V CDR1 and CDR2: ENHRY, SYGVKD. Trimming removed 2 bases at V and 0 bases at J, with 10 bases between. The CDR3 DNA sequence: TGTGCCATCAGTGAGGAGGGACACTTGAACACTGAAGCTTTCTTT. It yields the protein CAISEEGHLNTEAFF.

The chain recombines TRBV25-1 with TRBJ1-4, with TRBD1 identical over 10 bases. CDR1 is MGHDK, CDR2 SYGVNS, per germline. Trimming cost V 8 bases and J 8 bases; bases outside gene matches: 8. The CDR3 length is 14 residues. As DNA, the CDR3 is TGTGCCAGCGCGCGACAGGGGGCAGGAGAAAAACTGTTTTTT. Translating it yields CASARQGAGEKLFF. Drawing the rest from reference TRBV25-1 and TRBJ1-4, the complete variable domain is EADIYQTPRYLVIGTGKKITLECSQTMGHDKMYWYQQDPGMELHLIHYSYGVNSTEKGDLSSESTVSRIRTEHFPLTLESARPSHTSQYLCASARQGAGEKLFFGSGTQLSVL.

This clonotype was found a few times. V and J are TRBV19 and TRBJ2-2; D remains ambiguous. Germline V gene sequence: CDR1 LNHDA, CDR2 SQIVND (reference sequence). V was clipped by 6 bases and J by 1 base, with 6 bases between them. The CDR3 extends over 13 amino acids. In DNA, the CDR3 is TGTGCCAGTAGCACCCTGAACACCGGGGAGCTGTTTTTT. Its protein is CASSTLNTGELFF.

The table lists this clonotype with a few counts. The chain joins TRBV7-9 to TRBJ2-6, with D possibly matching TRBD1 (5 bases). Between the trimmed V and J ends, which lost 3 bases and 3 bases, there was a span of 15 bases. The CDR3 covers 17 residues. Germline V gene sequence: CDR1 SEHNR, CDR2 FQNEAQ (reference sequence). This CDR3 is CASSFKIGVGGANVLTF. The DNA of the CDR3 is TGTGCCAGCAGCTTTAAAATAGGGGTTGGTGGGGCCAACGTCCTGACTTTC. The whole variable domain, remainder taken from reference TRBV7-9 and TRBJ2-6, is DTGVSQNPRHKITKRGQNVTFRCDPISEHNRLYWYRQTLGQGPEFLTYFQNEAQLEKSRLLSDRFSAERPKGSFSTLEIQRTEQGDSAMYLCASSFKIGVGGANVLTFGAGSRLTVL.

This chain links TRBV7-9 with TRBJ2-7; 10 bases map to TRBD1. CDR3 length equals 15 residues. CDR1 is SEHNR, CDR2 FQNEAQ, per germline (reference sequence). V dropped 5 bases and J dropped 5; count of bases not matched to a gene: 9. In DNA, the CDR3 is TGTGCCAGCAGCGGATACCGGGACAGGGGTCACGAGCAGTACTTC. Translating gives CASSGYRDRGHEQYF.

This rearrangement joins TRBV7-9 to TRBJ2-7; D ambiguous. Germline-derived CDR1 and CDR2 are SEHNR and FQNEAQ (reference sequence). The V end was cut by 11 bases, the J end by 7 bases, with 15 bases between. CDR3 length: 11 amino acids. CDR3 DNA: TGTGCCGTAAACACACGAGGTGAGCAGTACTTC. Its translation is CAVNTRGEQYF.

The rearrangement uses TRBV7-6 and TRBJ2-7; D not resolved. V dropped 0 bases and J dropped 2 bases, with 8 bases sitting between them. Germline CDR1 and CDR2: SGHVS and FNYEAQ. This CDR3 has 14 residues. CDR3 protein: CASSLAHGTYEQYF. The DNA for the CDR3 is TGTGCCAGCAGCTTAGCCCACGGAACCTACGAGCAGTACTTC.

This clonotype turned up a few times. The germline gene is not matched at one end of the junction; a read error may be the cause. This sequence joins TRBV24-1 and TRBJ1-6; D is unresolved. The CDR3 runs to 13 residues. CDR1 and CDR2 from the germline V gene are KGHDR and SFDVKD. The CDR3 DNA reads TGTGCCAGCAGTGATGGTGGAAATTCACCCCTCCACTTT. Protein sequence: CASSDGGNSPLHF.

CDR3 residues: CSATGGGSRNQETQYF. CDR3 bases: TGCAGTGCTACGGGAGGGGGGTCAAGGAATCAAGAGACCCAGTACTTC. V gene TRBV20-1 combines with J gene TRBJ2-5; 8 bases map to TRBD2. The CDR3 consists of 16 residues. Germline V gives CDR1 DFQATT, CDR2 SNEGSKA (reference sequence). V lost 4 bases and J lost 2; bases outside the gene matches: 12.

The CDR3 loop reads CASTRGTENTEAFF. In DNA, the CDR3 is TGTGCCAGCACCAGGGGGACGGAGAACACTGAAGCTTTCTTT. The chain has TRBV12-3 or TRBV12-4 and TRBJ1-1; 7 nucleotides align to TRBD1. The CDR3 spans 14 residues. V dropped 7 bases and J dropped 1; count of bases not matched to a gene: 6.

Details on this clonotype: The conserved phenylalanine or tryptophan is not found at the CDR3 terminus, so this likely reflects a read error. Because the CDR3's place on the DNA is in doubt, the DNA is left out and the CDR3 is given as listed by TCRdb. The chain is built from TRBV15 and TRBJ1-4. The length of the CDR3 is 9 amino acids, counting both ends. The germline V gene encodes CDR1 LNHNV and CDR2 YYDKDF (reference sequence). The chain's CDR3 is CATSRTTNY.

This clonotype was seen at least ten times. The V gene is TRBV2, the J gene TRBJ1-5; D unclear. The V and J ends lost 6 bases and 6 bases respectively, with 12 bases between them. This CDR3 contains 13 residues. Germline V gene data show CDR1 as SNHLY and CDR2 as FYNNEI. DNA for the CDR3: TGTGCCAGCAGCGTTGGGCGGGGTCAGCCCCAGCATTTT. Translated, it gives CASSVGRGQPQHF.

The chain is built from TRBV29-1 and TRBJ1-1; no clear D. Germline-derived CDR1 and CDR2 are SQVTM and ANQGSEA. V was cut by 8 bases and J by 0 bases, with 13 bases left in between. CDR3 length: 13 amino acids. The CDR3 DNA sequence: TGCAGCTTAGGCCAGGCGTTGAACACTGAAGCTTTCTTT. The encoded protein is CSLGQALNTEAFF. The whole variable domain, filled in from reference TRBV29-1 and TRBJ1-1, reads SAVISQKPSRDICQRGTSLTIQCQVDSQVTMMFWYRQQPGQSLTLIATANQGSEATYESGFVIDKFPISRPNLTFSTLTVSNMSPEDSSIYLCSLGQALNTEAFFGQGTRLTVV.

V and J are TRBV7-3 and TRBJ2-2, with D unresolved. Germline V gene data show CDR1 as SGHTA and CDR2 as FQGTGA. The CDR3 is made up of 16 amino acids. Trimming cost V 5 bases and J 4 bases, with 17 bases left between them. CDR3 protein: CASSTHGTSPTGELFF. The CDR3 region has the DNA TGTGCCAGCAGCACGCACGGCACGTCGCCCACCGGGGAGCTGTTTTTT.

This clonotype was found many times. V gene TRBV10-3 combines with J gene TRBJ1-3; a possible D gene is TRBD1 (6 bases). Looked up from germline, CDR1 is ENHRY and CDR2 is SYGVKD. The CDR3 loop spans 16 amino acids. Trimming took 4 bases from V and 0 from J, leaving 13 bases between them. CDR3 nucleotides: TGTGCCATCAGTGCGGGCGGACAGTTCTCTGGAAACACCATATATTTT. It translates to CAISAGGQFSGNTIYF.

The CDR3 DNA is TGTGCCAGTGCGACTAGCGGGTACCAAGAGACCCAGTACTTC. It encodes CASATSGYQETQYF. The chain uses TRBV12-3 or TRBV12-4 and TRBJ2-5, with TRBD2 identical over 10 bases. The CDR3 is 14 amino acids. V was clipped by 9 bases and J by 0 bases; unmatched bases: 4.

This clonotype was seen many times. V gene TRBV7-2 combines with J gene TRBJ1-1; D not resolved. V was clipped by 1 base and J by 0 bases, with 3 bases between them. Germline lookup yields CDR1 SGHTA and CDR2 FQGNSA. The CDR3 runs 13 residues. Here the CDR3 reads CASSLEMNTEAFF. The CDR3 nucleotides read TGTGCCAGCAGCTTAGAGATGAACACTGAAGCTTTCTTT.